The next 10 T cell receptor beta chains were all read from a single sample in a study of T-cell reconstitution after alpha-beta-depleted transplantation in children. Unique molecular identifiers were incorporated during preparation of the TCRbeta library. TCRdb fed the PCR reads into MiXCR, producing one record per CDR3 protein. This table holds under 850,000 distinct CDR3 sequences, under 15% found once. Sample: PBMCs, taken before TCRalphabeta/CD19-depleted stem cell transplant. All receptors derive from a girl aged 2-10 years with congenital amegakaryocytic thrombocytopenia, due to receive a stem cell transplant.

For the CDR3, the DNA is TGTGCCAGCAGCCTGTCCCCGGTACTAGCGGGGGGGTACCAAGAGACCCAGTACTTC. The encoded protein is CASSLSPVLAGGYQETQYF. The rearrangement links TRBV11-2 to TRBJ2-5; TRBD2 matches at 13 bases. Germline V lookup: CDR1 SGHAT, CDR2 FQNNGV. The CDR3 sequence is 19 residues long. Unmatched junction bases numbered 12, after V lost 5 bases and J lost 0 bases. The full variable domain, its missing parts supplied by reference TRBV11-2 and TRBJ2-5, is EAGVAQSPRYKIIEKRQSVAFWCNPISGHATLYWYQQILGQGPKLLIQFQNNGVVDDSQLPKDRFSAERLKGVDSTLKIQPAKLEDSAVYLCASSLSPVLAGGYQETQYFGPGTRLLVL.

Many counts were recorded for this clonotype. The chain combines TRBV29-1 with TRBJ1-1; D may be TRBD1 (5 bases). Trimming pared 2 bases from V and 9 bases from J, leaving 7 bases between. CDR3 size: 10 residues. Germline values: CDR1 SQVTM, CDR2 ANQGSEA. The chain's CDR3 is CSVEQGQAFF. Written as DNA, the CDR3 is TGCAGCGTTGAACAGGGCCAAGCTTTCTTT. Full variable domain (outside the CDR3, taken from reference TRBV29-1 and TRBJ1-1): SAVISQKPSRDICQRGTSLTIQCQVDSQVTMMFWYRQQPGQSLTLIATANQGSEATYESGFVIDKFPISRPNLTFSTLTVSNMSPEDSSIYLCSVEQGQAFFGQGTRLTVV.

This clonotype was seen many times. The chain combines TRBV5-1 with TRBJ2-3; D unresolved. Trimming took off 0 bases at V and 0 bases at J, with 11 bases between the two ends. Germline CDR1 and CDR2: SGHRS and YFSETQ. CDR3 size: 16 residues. Here the CDR3 reads CASSLAGQTSTDTQYF. In DNA, the CDR3 is TGCGCCAGCAGCTTGGCCGGGCAGACTAGCACAGATACGCAGTATTTT.

This clonotype was seen repeatedly, ten times or more. CDR3 DNA: TGCAGCGTCTTAACTAGCGGGAGTTACAATGAGCAGTTCTTC. This encodes CSVLTSGSYNEQFF. The chain has TRBV29-1 and TRBJ2-1; TRBD2 aligns across 11 bases. Germline CDR1 SQVTM, CDR2 ANQGSEA. J was trimmed by 4 bases and V by 6 bases; bases with no gene match: 5. The CDR3 has 14 amino acids.

This chain uses TRBV7-8 with TRBJ2-2, with D possibly being TRBD2 (6 bases). CDR1 is SGHVS and CDR2 is FQNEAQ in the germline V gene. The CDR3 runs to 12 residues. V was clipped by 5 bases and J by 13 bases, with 14 bases between them. Written as DNA, the CDR3 is TGTGCCAGCAGCGCCTGGGGGGAGAGGCTGTTTTTT. Its protein product is CASSAWGERLFF.

This clonotype appeared once. A much larger clone sits a single nucleotide away, making a read error possible. The J gene is TRBJ2-2, the V gene TRBV12-3 or TRBV12-4; D is tentatively TRBD1 or TRBD2 (5 bases each). CDR3 length equals 17 residues. In DNA form, the CDR3 reads TGTGTCAGCCCACTTAAAGAGGGGCGGGCGAACACCGGGGAGCTGTTTTTT. Translating it yields CVSPLKEGRANTGELFF.

This clonotype was found many times. The V and J genes are TRBV4-1 and TRBJ2-3; TRBD2 matches 11 bases. J was trimmed by 3 bases and V by 1 base; bases with no gene match: 3. CDR1 and CDR2 from the germline V gene are MGHRA and YSYEKL. CDR3 length equals 16 residues. This CDR3 reads CASSQVLAGGTDTQYF. DNA for the CDR3: TGCGCCAGCAGCCAAGTTCTAGCGGGAGGAACAGATACGCAGTATTTT.

There are many counts of this clonotype. CDR3 in amino acids: CATSRDRQGEFF. The CDR3 DNA is TGTGCCACCAGCAGAGATCGGCAGGGTGAGTTCTTC. The rearrangement uses TRBV15 and TRBJ2-1; D is possibly TRBD1 (5 bases). Germline CDR1 LNHNV, CDR2 YYDKDF (reference sequence). This CDR3 contains 12 residues. V shed 0 bases and J shed 14 bases, with 11 bases lying between them. The complete variable domain, with remaining parts taken from reference TRBV15 and TRBJ2-1, reads DAMVIQNPRYQVTQFGKPVTLSCSQTLNHNVMYWYQQKSSQAPKLLFHYYDKDFNNEADTPDNFQSRRPNTSFCFLDIRSPGLGDTAMYLCATSRDRQGEFFGPGTRLTVL.

This clonotype was observed a few times. CDR3 sequence (DNA): TGCAGTGCCCACAGGGTTTACGAGCAGTACTTC. Encoded protein: CSAHRVYEQYF. The chain uses TRBV20-1 and TRBJ2-7; possible D gene TRBD1, 6 bases. Per germline, CDR1 DFQATT and CDR2 SNEGSKA (reference sequence). The V end was cut by 6 bases, the J end by 4 bases, with 10 bases between. This CDR3 has 11 amino acids.

In its sample, this clonotype was seen a few times. The chain couples TRBV12-3 or TRBV12-4 to TRBJ2-1; 10 bases align to TRBD1. CDR3 length: 15 amino acids. The trim removed 4 bases at V and 6 bases at J, leaving 6 bases unmatched. CDR3 bases: TGTGCCAGCAGTTACGGGACAGGGGCCCCCAATGAGCAGTTCTTC. Residues: CASSYGTGAPNEQFF.